Detailed here is one T cell receptor beta chain. Its antigen is unknown. After constant-region reverse-primer amplification, full-length variable regions underwent semi-nested PCR with Nested Universal Primer A. TCRdb independently ran MiXCR on the 5' RACE reads; one entry per CDR3 protein. Among 50,000 to 70,000 distinct CDR3 sequences listed, less than 25% were seen once. V lost 2 bases and J 2 bases, leaving 14 bases between the germline ends. From germline, CDR1 is KGHDR and CDR2 SFDVKD. This CDR3 has 16 amino acids. The sorted Tregs were CD4+CD25+CD127-/low cells. Points from the study as a whole: Tumor Tregs overlapped most with tumor, then blood, naive CD4+ cells. Tumor memory CD4+ T cell TCR gene usage clustered with blood and lymph node memory CD4+ cells and lymph node naive CD4+ cells. The larger cohort examined one V-J beta rearrangement, not whole repertoires.

This chain links TRBV24-1 with TRBJ1-2, with TRBD1 as a possible D gene (5 bases). This clonotype was sampled from a female donor with breast cancer. The sequencing input was tumor-infiltrating Tregs sorted from the breast tumor. Here the CDR3 reads CATSDSTTVTNYGYTF. CDR3 DNA sequence: TGTGCCACCAGTGATTCCACGACAGTGACAAACTATGGCTACACCTTC.